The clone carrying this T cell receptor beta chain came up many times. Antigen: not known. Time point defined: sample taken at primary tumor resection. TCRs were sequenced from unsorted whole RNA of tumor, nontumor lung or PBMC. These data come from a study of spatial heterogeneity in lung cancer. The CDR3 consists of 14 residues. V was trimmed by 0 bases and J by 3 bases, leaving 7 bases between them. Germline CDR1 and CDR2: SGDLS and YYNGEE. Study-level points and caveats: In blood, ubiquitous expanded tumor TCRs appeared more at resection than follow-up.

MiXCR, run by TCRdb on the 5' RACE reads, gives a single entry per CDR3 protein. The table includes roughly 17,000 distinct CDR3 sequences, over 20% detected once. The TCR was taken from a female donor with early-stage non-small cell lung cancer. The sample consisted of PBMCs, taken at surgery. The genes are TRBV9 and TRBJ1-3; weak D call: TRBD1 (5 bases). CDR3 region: CASSVEDNGNTIYF. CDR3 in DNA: TGTGCCAGCAGCGTAGAGGACAATGGAAACACCATATATTTT.